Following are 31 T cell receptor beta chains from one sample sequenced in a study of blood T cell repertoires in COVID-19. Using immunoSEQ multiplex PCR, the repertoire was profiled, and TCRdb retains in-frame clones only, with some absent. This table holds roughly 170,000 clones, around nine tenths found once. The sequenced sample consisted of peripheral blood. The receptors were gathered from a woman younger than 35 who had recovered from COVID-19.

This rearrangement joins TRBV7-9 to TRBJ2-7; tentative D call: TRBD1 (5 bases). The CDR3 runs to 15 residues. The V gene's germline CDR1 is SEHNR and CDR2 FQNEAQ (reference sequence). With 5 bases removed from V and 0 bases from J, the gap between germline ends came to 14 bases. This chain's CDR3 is CASSPPLQDSYEQYV. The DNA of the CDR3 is TGTGCCAGCAGCCCCCCATTACAGGACTCCTACGAGCAGTACGTC.

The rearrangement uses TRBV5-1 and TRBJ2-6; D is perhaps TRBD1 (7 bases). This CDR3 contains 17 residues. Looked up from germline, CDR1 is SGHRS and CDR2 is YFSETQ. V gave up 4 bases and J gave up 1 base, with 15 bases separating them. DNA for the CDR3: TGCGCCAGCAGCCCTGGCGCGGGACAGTCTGGGGCCAACGTCCTGACTTTC. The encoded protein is CASSPGAGQSGANVLTF.

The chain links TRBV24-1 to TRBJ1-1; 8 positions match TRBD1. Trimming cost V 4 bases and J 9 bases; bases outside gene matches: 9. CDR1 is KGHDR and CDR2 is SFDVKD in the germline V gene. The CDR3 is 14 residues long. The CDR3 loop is CATSDGGQGKKAFF. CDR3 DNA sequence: TGTGCCACCAGTGACGGAGGACAGGGAAAAAAAGCTTTCTTT.

CDR3 amino acids: CASSIRGQKYEQYF. CDR3 coding DNA: TGTGCCAGTAGTATACGGGGACAGAAATACGAGCAGTACTTC. The chain carries TRBV19 and TRBJ2-7, with 7 nucleotides matching TRBD1. The CDR3 is 14 amino acids. Germline CDR1 is LNHDA and CDR2 is SQIVND (reference sequence). The J segment lost 4 bases and the V segment lost 2 bases, leaving 5 bases of the junction unmatched.

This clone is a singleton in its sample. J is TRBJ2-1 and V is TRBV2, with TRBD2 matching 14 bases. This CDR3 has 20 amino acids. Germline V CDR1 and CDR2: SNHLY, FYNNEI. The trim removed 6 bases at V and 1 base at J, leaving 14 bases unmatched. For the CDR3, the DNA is TGTGCCAGCAGCCACCCCTCGAGACTAGCGGGGGGGCCTTCCTACAATGAGCAGTTCTTC. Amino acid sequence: CASSHPSRLAGGPSYNEQFF.

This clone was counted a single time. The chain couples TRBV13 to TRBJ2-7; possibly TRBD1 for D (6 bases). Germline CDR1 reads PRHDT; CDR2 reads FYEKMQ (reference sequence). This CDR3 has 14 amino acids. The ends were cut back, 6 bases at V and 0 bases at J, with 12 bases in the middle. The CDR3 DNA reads TGTGCCAGCAGTCCTGACAGGTCCTCCTACGAGCAGTACTTC. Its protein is CASSPDRSSYEQYF.

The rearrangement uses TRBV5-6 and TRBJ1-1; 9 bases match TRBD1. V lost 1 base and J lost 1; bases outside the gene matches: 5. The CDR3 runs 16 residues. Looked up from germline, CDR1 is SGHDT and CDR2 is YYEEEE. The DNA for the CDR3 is TGTGCCAGCAGCTTGAGGGCGGGACAGGGGAACACTGAAGCTTTCTTT. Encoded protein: CASSLRAGQGNTEAFF.

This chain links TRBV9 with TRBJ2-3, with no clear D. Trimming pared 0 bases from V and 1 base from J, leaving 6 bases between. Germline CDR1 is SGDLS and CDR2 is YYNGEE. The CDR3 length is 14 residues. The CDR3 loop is CASSVDSRTDTQYF. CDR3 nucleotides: TGTGCCAGCAGCGTAGACAGCCGCACAGATACGCAGTATTTT.

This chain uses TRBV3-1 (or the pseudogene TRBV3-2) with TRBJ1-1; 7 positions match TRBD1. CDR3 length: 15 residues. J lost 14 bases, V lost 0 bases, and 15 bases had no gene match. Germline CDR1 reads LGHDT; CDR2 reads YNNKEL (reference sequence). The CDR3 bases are TGTGCCAGCAGCCAAGAAGCGCGGAGGGGGCTCGGGGGCTTCTTT. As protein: CASSQEARRGLGGFF.

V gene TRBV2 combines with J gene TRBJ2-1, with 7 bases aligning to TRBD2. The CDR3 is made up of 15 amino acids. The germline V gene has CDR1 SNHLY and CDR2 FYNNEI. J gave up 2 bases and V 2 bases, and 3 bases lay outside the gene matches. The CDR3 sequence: CASSEFGGTYNEQFF. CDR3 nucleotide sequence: TGTGCCAGCAGTGAATTCGGGGGGACCTACAATGAGCAGTTCTTC.

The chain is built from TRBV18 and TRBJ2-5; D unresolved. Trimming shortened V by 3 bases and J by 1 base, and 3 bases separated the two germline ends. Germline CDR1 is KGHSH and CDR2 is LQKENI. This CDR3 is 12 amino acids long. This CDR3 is CASSPSQETQYF. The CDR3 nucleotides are TGTGCCAGCTCACCGAGCCAAGAGACCCAGTACTTC.

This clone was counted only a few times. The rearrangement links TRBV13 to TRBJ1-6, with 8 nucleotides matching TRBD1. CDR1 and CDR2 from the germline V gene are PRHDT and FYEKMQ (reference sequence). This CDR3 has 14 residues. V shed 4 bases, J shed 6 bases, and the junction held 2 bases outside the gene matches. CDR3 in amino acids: CASSYGQGNSPLHF. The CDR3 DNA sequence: TGTGCCAGCAGCTACGGACAGGGTAATTCACCCCTCCACTTT.

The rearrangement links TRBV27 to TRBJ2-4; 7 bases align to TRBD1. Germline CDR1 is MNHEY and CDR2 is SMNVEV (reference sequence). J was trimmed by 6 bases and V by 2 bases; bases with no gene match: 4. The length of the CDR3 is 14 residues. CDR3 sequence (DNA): TGTGCCAGCAGTTTAGGGAACAGGGGAAACATTCAGTACTTC. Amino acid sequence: CASSLGNRGNIQYF.

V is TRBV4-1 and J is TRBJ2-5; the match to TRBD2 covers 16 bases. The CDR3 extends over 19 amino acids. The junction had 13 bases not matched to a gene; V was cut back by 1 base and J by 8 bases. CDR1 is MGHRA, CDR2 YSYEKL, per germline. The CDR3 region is CASSQVSGLAGGLRNTQYF. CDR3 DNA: TGCGCCAGCAGCCAAGTTTCGGGACTAGCGGGGGGGCTAAGAAATACCCAGTACTTC.

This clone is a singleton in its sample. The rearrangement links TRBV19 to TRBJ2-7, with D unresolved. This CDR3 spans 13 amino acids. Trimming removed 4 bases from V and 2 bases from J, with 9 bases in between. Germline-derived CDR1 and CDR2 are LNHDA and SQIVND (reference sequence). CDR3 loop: CASSTSQAYEQYF. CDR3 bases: TGTGCCAGTAGTACATCCCAGGCCTACGAGCAGTACTTC.

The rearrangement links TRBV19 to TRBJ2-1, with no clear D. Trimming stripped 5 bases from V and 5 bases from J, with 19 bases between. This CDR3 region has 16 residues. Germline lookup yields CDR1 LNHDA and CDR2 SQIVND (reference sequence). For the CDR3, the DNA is TGTGCCAGTAGTCCCGCCCTGGGCCTTGGCAACAATGAGCAGTTCTTC. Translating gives CASSPALGLGNNEQFF.

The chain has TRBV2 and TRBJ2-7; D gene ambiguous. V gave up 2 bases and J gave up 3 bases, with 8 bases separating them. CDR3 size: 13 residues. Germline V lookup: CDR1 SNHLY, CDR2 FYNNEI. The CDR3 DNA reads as TGTGCCAGCAGTGAACGACAAGTCTACGAGCAGTACTTC. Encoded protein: CASSERQVYEQYF.

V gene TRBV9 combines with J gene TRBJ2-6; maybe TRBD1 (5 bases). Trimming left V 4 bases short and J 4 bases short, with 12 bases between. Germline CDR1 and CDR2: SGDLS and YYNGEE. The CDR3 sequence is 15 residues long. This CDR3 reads CASSNQGAGANVLTF. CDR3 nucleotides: TGTGCCAGCAGCAACCAGGGTGCCGGGGCCAACGTCCTGACTTTC.

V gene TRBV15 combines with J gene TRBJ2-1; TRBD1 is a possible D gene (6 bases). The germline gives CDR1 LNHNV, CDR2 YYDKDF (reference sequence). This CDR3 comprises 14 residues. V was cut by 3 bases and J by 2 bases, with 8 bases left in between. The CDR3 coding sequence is TGTGCCACCAGCAGGGACAGCACCTACAATGAGCAGTTCTTC. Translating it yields CATSRDSTYNEQFF.

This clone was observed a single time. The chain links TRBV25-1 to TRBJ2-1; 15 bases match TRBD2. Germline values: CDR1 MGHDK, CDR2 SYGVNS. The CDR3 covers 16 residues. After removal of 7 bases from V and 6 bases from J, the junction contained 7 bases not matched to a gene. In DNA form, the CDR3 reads TGTGCCAGCACCCCGGGACTAGCGGGAGGACTCAATGAGCAGTTCTTC. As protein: CASTPGLAGGLNEQFF.

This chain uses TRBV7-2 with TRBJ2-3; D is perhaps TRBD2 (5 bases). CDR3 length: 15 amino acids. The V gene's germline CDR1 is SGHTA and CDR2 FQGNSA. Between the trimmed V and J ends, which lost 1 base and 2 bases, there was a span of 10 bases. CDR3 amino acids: CASSLGAGNTDTQYF. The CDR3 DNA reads TGTGCCAGCAGCTTAGGGGCGGGCAACACAGATACGCAGTATTTT.

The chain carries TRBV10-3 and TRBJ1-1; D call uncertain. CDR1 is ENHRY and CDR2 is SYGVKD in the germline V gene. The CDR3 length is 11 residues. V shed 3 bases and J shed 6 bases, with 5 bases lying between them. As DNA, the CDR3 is TGTGCCATCAGTGAATTCTCTGAAGCTTTCTTT. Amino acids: CAISEFSEAFF.

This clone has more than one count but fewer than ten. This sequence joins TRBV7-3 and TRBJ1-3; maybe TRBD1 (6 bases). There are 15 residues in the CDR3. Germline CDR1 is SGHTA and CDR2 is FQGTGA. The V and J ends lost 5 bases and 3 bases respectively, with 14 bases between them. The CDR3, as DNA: TGTGCCAGCAGCGAAAGTGGGGGCTATGGAAACACCATATATTTT. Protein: CASSESGGYGNTIYF.

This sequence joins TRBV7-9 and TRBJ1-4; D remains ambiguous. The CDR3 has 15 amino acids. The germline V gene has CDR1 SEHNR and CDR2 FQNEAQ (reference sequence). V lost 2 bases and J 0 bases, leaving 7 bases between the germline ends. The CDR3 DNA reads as TGTGCCAGCAGCTTACCGTCCGCAACTAATGAAAAACTGTTTTTT. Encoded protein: CASSLPSATNEKLFF.

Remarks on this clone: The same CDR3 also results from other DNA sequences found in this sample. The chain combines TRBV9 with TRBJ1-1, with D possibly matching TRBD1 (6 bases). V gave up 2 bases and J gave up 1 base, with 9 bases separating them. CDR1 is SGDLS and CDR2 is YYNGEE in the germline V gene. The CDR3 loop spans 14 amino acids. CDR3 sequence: CASSVTGGNTEAFF. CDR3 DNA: TGTGCCAGCAGCGTGACAGGTGGGAACACTGAAGCTTTCTTT.

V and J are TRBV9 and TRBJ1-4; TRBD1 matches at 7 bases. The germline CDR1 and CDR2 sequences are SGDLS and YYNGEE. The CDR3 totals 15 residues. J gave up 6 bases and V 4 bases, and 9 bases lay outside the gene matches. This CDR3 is CASSPLDRPHEKLFF. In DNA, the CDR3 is TGTGCCAGCAGCCCCCTGGACAGGCCCCATGAAAAACTGTTTTTT.

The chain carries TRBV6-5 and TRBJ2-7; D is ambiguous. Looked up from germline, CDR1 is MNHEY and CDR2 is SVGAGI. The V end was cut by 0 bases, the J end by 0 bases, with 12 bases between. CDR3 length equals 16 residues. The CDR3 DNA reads TGTGCCAGCAGTTACTCTTCCTGGGCGAGCTCCTACGAGCAGTACTTC. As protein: CASSYSSWASSYEQYF.

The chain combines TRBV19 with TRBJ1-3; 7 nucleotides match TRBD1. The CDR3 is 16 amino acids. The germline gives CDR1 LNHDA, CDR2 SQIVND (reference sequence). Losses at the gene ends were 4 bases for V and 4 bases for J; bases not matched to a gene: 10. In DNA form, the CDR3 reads TGTGCCAGTAGTACCCCCCTCGACAGGGCCGGAAACACCATATATTTT. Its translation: CASSTPLDRAGNTIYF.

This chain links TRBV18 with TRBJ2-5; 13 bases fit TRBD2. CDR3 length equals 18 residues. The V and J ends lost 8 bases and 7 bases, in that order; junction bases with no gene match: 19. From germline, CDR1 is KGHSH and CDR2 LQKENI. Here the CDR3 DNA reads TGTGCCAGCCGTCAGACTAGCGGGGGGCCCGGACCGGGTGCGACCCAGTACTTC. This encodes CASRQTSGGPGPGATQYF.

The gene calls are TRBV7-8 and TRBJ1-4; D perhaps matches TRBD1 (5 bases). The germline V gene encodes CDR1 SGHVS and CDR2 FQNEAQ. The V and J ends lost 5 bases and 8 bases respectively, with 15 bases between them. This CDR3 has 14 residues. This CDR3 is CASSAGGKIEKLFF. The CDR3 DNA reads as TGTGCCAGCAGCGCCGGGGGGAAAATCGAAAAACTGTTTTTT. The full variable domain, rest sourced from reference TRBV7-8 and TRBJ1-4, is GAGVSQSPRYKVAKRGQDVALRCDPISGHVSLFWYQQALGQGPEFLTYFQNEAQLDKSGLPSDRFFAERPEGSVSTLKIQRTQQEDSAVYLCASSAGGKIEKLFFGSGTQLSVL.

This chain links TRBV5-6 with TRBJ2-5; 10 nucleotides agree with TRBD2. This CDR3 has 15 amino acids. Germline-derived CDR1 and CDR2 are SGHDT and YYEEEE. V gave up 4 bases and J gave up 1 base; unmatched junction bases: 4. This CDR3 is CASSPGLAVQETQYF. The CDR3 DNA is TGTGCCAGCAGCCCCGGACTAGCGGTCCAAGAGACCCAGTACTTC.